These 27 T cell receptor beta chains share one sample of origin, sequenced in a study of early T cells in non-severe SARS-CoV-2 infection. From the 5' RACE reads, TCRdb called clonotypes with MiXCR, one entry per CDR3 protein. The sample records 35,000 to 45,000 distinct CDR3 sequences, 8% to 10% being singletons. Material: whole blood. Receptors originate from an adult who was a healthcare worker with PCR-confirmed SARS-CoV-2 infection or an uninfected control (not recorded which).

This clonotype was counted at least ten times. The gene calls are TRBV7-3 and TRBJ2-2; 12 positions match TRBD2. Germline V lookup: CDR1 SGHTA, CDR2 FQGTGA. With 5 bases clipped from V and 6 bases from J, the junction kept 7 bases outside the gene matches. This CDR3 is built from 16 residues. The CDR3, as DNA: TGTGCCAGCAGCGCTCCTAGCGGGGGGGCTCCCGGGGAGCTGTTTTTT. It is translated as CASSAPSGGAPGELFF.

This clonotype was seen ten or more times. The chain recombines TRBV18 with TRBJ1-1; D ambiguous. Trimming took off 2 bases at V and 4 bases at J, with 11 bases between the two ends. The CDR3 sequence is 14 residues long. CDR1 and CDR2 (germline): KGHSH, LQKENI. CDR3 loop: CASSPEVSGTEAFF. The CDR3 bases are TGTGCCAGCTCACCAGAGGTCAGCGGCACTGAAGCTTTCTTT.

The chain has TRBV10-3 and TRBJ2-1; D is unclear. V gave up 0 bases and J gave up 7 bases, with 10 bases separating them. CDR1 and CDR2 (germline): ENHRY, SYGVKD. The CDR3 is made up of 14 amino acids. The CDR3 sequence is CAISESPLGNEQFF. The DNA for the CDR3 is TGTGCCATCAGTGAGTCCCCCCTAGGAAATGAGCAGTTCTTC.

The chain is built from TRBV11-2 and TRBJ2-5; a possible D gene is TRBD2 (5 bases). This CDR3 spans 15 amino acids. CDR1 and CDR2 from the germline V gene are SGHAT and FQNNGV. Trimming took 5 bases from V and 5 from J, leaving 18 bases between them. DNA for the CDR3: TGTGCCAGCAGCCCCGGAGATACGGGGTGGGAGACCCAGTACTTC. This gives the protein CASSPGDTGWETQYF. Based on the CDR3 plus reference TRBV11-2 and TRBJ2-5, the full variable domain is EAGVAQSPRYKIIEKRQSVAFWCNPISGHATLYWYQQILGQGPKLLIQFQNNGVVDDSQLPKDRFSAERLKGVDSTLKIQPAKLEDSAVYLCASSPGDTGWETQYFGPGTRLLVL.

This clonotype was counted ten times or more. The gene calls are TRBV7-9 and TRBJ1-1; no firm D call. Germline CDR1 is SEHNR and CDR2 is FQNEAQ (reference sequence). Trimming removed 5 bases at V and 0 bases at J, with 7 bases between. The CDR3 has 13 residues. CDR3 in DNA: TGTGCCAGCAGCCCAATAATGAACACTGAAGCTTTCTTT. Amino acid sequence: CASSPIMNTEAFF.

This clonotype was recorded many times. The CDR3 is CASITGQSLIANQPQHF. The DNA of the CDR3 is TGTGCCAGCATTACCGGACAGAGCCTTATCGCCAATCAGCCCCAGCATTTT. This rearrangement joins TRBV6-1 to TRBJ1-5; weak D call: TRBD1 (6 bases). Trimming shortened V by 7 bases and J by 3 bases, and 22 bases separated the two germline ends. The length of the CDR3 is 17 residues. CDR1 is MNHNS, CDR2 SASEGT, per germline.

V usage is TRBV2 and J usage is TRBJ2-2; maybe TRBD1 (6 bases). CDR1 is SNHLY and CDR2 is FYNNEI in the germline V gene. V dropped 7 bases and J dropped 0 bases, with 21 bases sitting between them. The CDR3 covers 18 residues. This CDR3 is CASTVMPLQGTNTGELFF. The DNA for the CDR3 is TGTGCCAGCACGGTGATGCCGCTACAGGGAACGAACACCGGGGAGCTGTTTTTT. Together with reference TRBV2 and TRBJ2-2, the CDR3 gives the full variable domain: EPEVTQTPSHQVTQMGQEVILRCVPISNHLYFYWYRQILGQKVEFLVSFYNNEISEKSEIFDDQFSVERPDGSNFTLKIRSTKLEDSAMYFCASTVMPLQGTNTGELFFGEGSRLTVL.

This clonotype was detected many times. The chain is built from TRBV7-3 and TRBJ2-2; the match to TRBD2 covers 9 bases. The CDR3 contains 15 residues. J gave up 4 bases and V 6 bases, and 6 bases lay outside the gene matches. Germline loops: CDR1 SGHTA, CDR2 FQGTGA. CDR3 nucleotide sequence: TGTGCCAGCAGACAGGCGGGGGGGCCCACCGGGGAGCTGTTTTTT. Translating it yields CASRQAGGPTGELFF.

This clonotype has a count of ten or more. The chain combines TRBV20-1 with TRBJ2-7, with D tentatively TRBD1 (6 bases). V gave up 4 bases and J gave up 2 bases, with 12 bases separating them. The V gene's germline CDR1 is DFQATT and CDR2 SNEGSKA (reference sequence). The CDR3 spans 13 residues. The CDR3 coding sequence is TGCAGTGCTACAAAACAGGGAACCTACGAGCAGTACTTC. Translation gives CSATKQGTYEQYF.

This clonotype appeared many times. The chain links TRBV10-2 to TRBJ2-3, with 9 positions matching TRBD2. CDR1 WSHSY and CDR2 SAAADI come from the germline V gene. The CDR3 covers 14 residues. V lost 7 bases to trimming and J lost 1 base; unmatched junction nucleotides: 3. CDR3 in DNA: TGCGCCAGCAAGTTAGCGGGGGGCACAGATACGCAGTATTTT. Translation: CASKLAGGTDTQYF.

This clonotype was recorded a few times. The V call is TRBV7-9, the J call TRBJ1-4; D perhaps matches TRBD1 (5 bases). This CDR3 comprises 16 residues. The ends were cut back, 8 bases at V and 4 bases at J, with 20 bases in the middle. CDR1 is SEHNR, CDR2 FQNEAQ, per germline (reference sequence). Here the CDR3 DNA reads TGTGCCAGCGGGCAGATCTCCGGGACGGTTAATGAAAAACTGTTTTTT. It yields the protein CASGQISGTVNEKLFF.

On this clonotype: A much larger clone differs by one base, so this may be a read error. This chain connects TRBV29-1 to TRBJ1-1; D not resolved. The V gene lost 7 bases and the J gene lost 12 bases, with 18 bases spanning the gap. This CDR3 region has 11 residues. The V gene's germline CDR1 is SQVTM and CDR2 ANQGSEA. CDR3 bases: TGCAGCGCCACAACTGGTTATGTGACTTTCTTT. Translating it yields CSATTGYVTFF.

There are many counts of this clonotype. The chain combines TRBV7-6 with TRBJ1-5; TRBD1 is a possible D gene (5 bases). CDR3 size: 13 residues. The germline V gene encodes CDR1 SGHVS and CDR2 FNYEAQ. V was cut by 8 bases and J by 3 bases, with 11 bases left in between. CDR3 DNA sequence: TGTGCCAGCGGGGGGGGAGACAATCAGCCCCAGCATTTT. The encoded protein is CASGGGDNQPQHF.

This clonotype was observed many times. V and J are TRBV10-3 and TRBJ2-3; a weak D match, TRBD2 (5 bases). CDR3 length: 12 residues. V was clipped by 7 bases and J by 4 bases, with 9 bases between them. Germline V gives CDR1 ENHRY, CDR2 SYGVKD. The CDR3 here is CAITGVSDTQYF. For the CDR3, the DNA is TGTGCCATCACCGGGGTCTCAGATACGCAGTATTTT.

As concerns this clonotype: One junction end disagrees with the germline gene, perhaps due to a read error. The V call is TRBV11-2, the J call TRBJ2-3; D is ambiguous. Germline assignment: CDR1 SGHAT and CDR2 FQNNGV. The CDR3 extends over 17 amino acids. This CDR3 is CTSSLFLVVGKTDTQYF. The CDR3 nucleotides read TGTACCAGCAGCTTATTCTTGGTAGTGGGGAAAACAGATACGCAGTATTTT.

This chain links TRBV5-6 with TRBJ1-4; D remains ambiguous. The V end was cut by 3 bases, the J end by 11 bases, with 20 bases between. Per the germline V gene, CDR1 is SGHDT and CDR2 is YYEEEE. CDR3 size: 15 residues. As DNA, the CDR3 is TGTGCCAGCAGCTCTTCCGTGTCGGGGAGTGGGAAACTGTTTTTT. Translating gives CASSSSVSGSGKLFF.

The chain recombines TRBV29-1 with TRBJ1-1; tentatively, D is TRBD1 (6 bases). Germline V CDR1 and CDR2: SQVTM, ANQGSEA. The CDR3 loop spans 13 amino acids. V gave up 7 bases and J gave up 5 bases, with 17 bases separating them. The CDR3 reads CSAKQGDRTEAFF. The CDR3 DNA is TGCAGCGCAAAACAGGGAGATCGGACTGAAGCTTTCTTT.

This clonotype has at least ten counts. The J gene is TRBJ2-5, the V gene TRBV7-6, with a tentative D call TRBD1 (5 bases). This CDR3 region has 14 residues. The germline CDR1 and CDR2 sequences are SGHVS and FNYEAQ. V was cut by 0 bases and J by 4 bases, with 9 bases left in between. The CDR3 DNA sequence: TGTGCCAGCAGCTTAGCCCCAGGGCGAGAGACCCAGTACTTC. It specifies CASSLAPGRETQYF.

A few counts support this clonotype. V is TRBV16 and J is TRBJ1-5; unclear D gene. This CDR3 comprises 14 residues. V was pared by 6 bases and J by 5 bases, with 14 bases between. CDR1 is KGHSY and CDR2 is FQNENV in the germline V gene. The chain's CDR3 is CASSPRQPYQPQHF. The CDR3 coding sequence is TGTGCCAGCAGTCCTAGACAACCGTATCAGCCCCAGCATTTT.

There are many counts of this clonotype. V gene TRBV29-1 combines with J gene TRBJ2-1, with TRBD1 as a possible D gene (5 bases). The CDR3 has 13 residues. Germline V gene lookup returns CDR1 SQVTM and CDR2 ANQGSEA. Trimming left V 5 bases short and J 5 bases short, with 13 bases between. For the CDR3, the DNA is TGCAGCGTTAGACAGTCACCCGACAATGAGCAGTTCTTC. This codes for CSVRQSPDNEQFF.

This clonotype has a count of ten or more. CDR3 in DNA: TGTGCCAGCAGCTTAGGACAGGGACCCAACTATGGCTACACCTTC. It translates to CASSLGQGPNYGYTF. V gene TRBV7-2 combines with J gene TRBJ1-2, with TRBD1 identical over 7 bases. J gave up 2 bases and V 1 base, and 4 bases lay outside the gene matches. The CDR3 sequence is 15 residues long. Germline V gene sequence: CDR1 SGHTA, CDR2 FQGNSA.

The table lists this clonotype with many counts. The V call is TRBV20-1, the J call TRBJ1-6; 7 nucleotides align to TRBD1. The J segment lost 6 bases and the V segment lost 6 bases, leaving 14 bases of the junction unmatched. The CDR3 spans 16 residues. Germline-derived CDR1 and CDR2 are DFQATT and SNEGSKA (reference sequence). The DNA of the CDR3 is TGCAGTGCCACGGGACAGAGTCCCCACCCTAATTCACCCCTCCACTTT. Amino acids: CSATGQSPHPNSPLHF.

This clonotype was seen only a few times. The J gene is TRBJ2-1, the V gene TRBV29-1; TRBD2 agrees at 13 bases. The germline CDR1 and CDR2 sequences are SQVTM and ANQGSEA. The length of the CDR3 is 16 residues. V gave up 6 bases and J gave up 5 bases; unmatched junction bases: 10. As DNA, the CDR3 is TGCAGCGTCCAACCTAGACTAGCGGGGGGCGACAATGAGCAGTTCTTC. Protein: CSVQPRLAGGDNEQFF.

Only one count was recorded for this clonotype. The DNA of the CDR3 is TGTGCCATCAGAGGCAACACCGGGGAGCTGTTTTTT. Translation gives CAIRGNTGELFF. The chain uses TRBV10-3 and TRBJ2-2; D ambiguous. The CDR3 sequence is 12 residues long. The V end was cut by 6 bases, the J end by 2 bases, with 4 bases between. Germline CDR1 ENHRY, CDR2 SYGVKD.

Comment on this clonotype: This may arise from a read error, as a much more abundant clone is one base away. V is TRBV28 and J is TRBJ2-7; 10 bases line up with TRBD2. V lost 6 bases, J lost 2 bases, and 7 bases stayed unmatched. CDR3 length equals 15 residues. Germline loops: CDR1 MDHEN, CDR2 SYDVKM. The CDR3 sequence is CASRLVAGGPYEQYF. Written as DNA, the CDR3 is TGTGCCAGCAGACTAGTAGCGGGGGGCCCCTACGAGCAGTACTTC. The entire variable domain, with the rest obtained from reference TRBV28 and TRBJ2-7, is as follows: DVKVTQSSRYLVKRTGEKVFLECVQDMDHENMFWYRQDPGLGLRLIYFSYDVKMKEKGDIPEGYSVSREKKERFSLILESASTNQTSMYLCASRLVAGGPYEQYFGPGTRLTVT.

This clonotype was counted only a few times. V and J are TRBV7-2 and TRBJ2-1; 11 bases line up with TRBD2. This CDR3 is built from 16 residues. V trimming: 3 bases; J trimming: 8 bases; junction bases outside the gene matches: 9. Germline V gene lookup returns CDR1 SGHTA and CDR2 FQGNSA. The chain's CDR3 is CASSLLSGGAGHEQFF. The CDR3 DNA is TGTGCCAGCAGCTTGCTTAGCGGGGGGGCAGGACATGAGCAGTTCTTC.

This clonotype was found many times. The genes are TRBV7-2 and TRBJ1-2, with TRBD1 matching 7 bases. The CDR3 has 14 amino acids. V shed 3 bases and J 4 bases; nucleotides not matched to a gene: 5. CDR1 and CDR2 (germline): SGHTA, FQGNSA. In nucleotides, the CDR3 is TGTGCCAGCAGCTTCCCGGACAGGTTCTATGGCTACACCTTC. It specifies CASSFPDRFYGYTF.